This T cell receptor (beta chain) came from a study of blood T cell repertoires in COVID-19. Study-wide context: Acute and convalescent COVID-19 specimens originated in the United States, Italy and Spain. PBMCs, B-cell-depleted T cells, or T cells were the source of the cDNA or gDNA that made up the material.

The CDR3 is 13 amino acids. CDR1 LGHDT and CDR2 YNNKEL come from the germline V gene (reference sequence). Trimming stripped 6 bases from V and 1 base from J, with 9 bases between. Per the original data handling: Using reference gene primer amplification, nucleated cell counts were estimated. Sequenced by immunoSEQ multiplex PCR; TCRdb stores in-frame clones only, minus some. V, J and clone size are those of that table, while D and trimming were read from the DNA. Among approximately 340,000 clones listed, 83% were seen once. The V gene is TRBV3-1 (or the pseudogene TRBV3-2), the J gene TRBJ1-1, with D unresolved. This receptor was identified in a man younger than 45 with active or convalescent COVID-19. Material: peripheral blood. CDR3 coding DNA: TGTGCCAGCAGGGCCGGGGAGAACACTGAAGCTTTCTTT. It specifies CASRAGENTEAFF.